The sequence of this T cell receptor (beta chain) was determined in a study of T-cell memory formation after mild COVID-19. Study outcomes and limitations: Clones that shrank (day 15 to 85) were balanced CD4/CD8, whereas later expanders leaned CD4+. Some SARS-CoV-2-responding clones were already detected in memory before infection.

TCRdb used MiXCR to reprocess the 5' RACE reads, holding one entry per CDR3 protein. The sample contains 350,000 to 550,000 distinct CDR3 sequences, about a sixth of which appear only once. In the case of this clonotype: Antigen: not known.

The CDR3 is made up of 14 amino acids. The V and J ends lost 5 bases and 4 bases respectively, with 13 bases between them. Per germline, CDR1 ENHRY and CDR2 SYGVKD. The J gene is TRBJ2-3, the V gene TRBV10-3, with D tentatively TRBD1 (6 bases). The receptor was isolated from a man aged 18 to 29 who had mild COVID-19 (a few samples of this study predate the infection). Cell type and time point are not known. Sequenced material: PBMCs or a T cell subset sorted from them (not recorded which). Here the CDR3 DNA reads TGTGCCATCAGTAAATCGACAGGCTCAGATACGCAGTATTTT. Amino acids: CAISKSTGSDTQYF.